The source of this T cell receptor beta chain is a study of T cell repertoires in cytomegalovirus infection. General study results and limits: Summed frequency of public TCR beta families distinguished CMV carriers with the relevant HLA.

This clonotype was found a few times. Its specificity is not known. Each CDR3 protein is one row after TCRdb ran MiXCR on the reads. The sample holds roughly 250,000 distinct CDR3 sequences, 10% to 15% seen once. CDR1 is DFQATT and CDR2 is SNEGSKA in the germline V gene (reference sequence). The CDR3 is made up of 11 amino acids. Trimming removed 6 bases at V and 3 bases at J, with 7 bases between. The sample taken for sequencing was PBMCs. The V call is TRBV20-1, the J call TRBJ2-3, with D perhaps matching TRBD2 (5 bases). The TCR comes from a human donor in good health (CMV status not recorded). Some clones in this sample may be carry-over from other donors' samples. CDR3 coding DNA: TGCAGTGCGGACTTAACAGATACGCAGTATTTT. Translated: CSADLTDTQYF.